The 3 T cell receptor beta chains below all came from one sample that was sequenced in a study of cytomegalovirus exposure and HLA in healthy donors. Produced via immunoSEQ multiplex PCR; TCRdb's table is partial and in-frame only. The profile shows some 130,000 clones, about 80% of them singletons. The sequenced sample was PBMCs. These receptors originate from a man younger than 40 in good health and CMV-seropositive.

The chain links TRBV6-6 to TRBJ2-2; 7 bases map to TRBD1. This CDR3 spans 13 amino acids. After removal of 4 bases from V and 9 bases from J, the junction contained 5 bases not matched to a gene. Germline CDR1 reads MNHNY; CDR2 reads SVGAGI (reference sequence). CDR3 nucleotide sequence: TGTGCCAGCAGTTTAACAGGGGCCCGGGAGCTGTTTTTT. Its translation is CASSLTGARELFF.

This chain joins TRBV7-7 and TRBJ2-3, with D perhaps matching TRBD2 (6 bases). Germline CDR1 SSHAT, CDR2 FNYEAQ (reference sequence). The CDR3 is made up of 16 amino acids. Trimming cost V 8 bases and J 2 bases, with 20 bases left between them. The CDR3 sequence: CASEELEAGHTDTQYF. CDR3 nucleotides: TGTGCCAGCGAAGAACTGGAAGCGGGCCACACAGATACGCAGTATTTT.

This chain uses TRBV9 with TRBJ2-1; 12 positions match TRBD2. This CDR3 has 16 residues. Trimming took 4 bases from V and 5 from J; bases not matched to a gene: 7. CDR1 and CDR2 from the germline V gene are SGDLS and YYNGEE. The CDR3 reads CASSPHASGGDNEQFF. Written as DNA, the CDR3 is TGTGCCAGCAGCCCCCATGCTAGCGGGGGGGACAATGAGCAGTTCTTC.